The TCR beta chain described here comes from a study of CD8 T cells in ankylosing spondylitis. Study results and limitations: Reportedly, matched ankylosing spondylitis synovial fluid was significantly enriched for disease-linked clones. Disease-linked clones were CD8+ and relatively rare in peripheral blood. Characteristic, it appeared, of ankylosing spondylitis blood was a TCR beta motif of roughly 8 highly homologous variants.

This clonotype was counted only a few times. The antigen is not known. The J segment lost 2 bases and the V segment lost 6 bases, leaving 7 bases of the junction unmatched. The CDR3 has 15 residues. As the method for making TCR beta libraries, quantitative 5'-RACE with molecular barcodes was used. Each CDR3 protein gets one entry after TCRdb re-called the 5' RACE reads with MiXCR. The sample has approximately 250,000 distinct CDR3 sequences; roughly 10% are singletons. Sequencing was carried out using blood, either unsorted or a sorted T cell fraction (not recorded which). The sequence was obtained from a male donor with ankylosing spondylitis or in good health (not recorded which). The chain links TRBV12-3 or TRBV12-4 to TRBJ1-3; 7 bases are shared with TRBD1. The CDR3 DNA is TGTGCCAGCAGACCCGGGACAGCTACTGGAAACACCATATATTTT. Translation gives CASRPGTATGNTIYF.